This T cell receptor (beta chain) was observed in a study of Graves' ophthalmopathy and Graves' hyperthyroidism (dated by TCRdb to between 2017 and 2018). Turning to the overall study: Stable hyperthyroidism was defined as no progression to ophthalmopathy within 18 months of follow-up. In total, 120 to 150 blood samples were TCR-sequenced: some 40 ophthalmopathy, some 72 hyperthyroidism and some 17 hyperthyroidism-to-ophthalmopathy patients. In about six hyperthyroidism patients, T-cell repertoires of thyroid tissue and blood were compared. To explore V-J signatures that distinguish ophthalmopathy from hyperthyroidism, a discovery set of more than 90 patients was enrolled, made up of 43 with ophthalmopathy and around 57 with stable hyperthyroidism. TCR beta repertoire signatures were used to distinguish Graves' ophthalmopathy from Graves' hyperthyroidism and to predict progression to ophthalmopathy. The independent validation cohort included approximately 19 hyperthyroidism patients plus 17 patients who later progressed from hyperthyroidism to ophthalmopathy. After sampling, hyperthyroidism patients received methimazole starting at 30 mg daily, and ophthalmopathy patients received high-dose intravenous methylprednisolone. Overall study results and their limits: No statistical method was used to set the sample size in advance, and the investigators knew which group each participant was assigned to. The 13-signature model separated ophthalmopathy from stable hyperthyroidism with approximately 85% sensitivity and just under 84% specificity in cross-validation, and 80%/75% in the test set. Most expanded thyroid clonotypes with a frequency above 0.001 also appeared in blood, which suggests that blood repertoires may reflect the immune response in the thyroid. In validation, the model predicted ophthalmopathy progression with about 70% sensitivity and about 73% specificity; approximately 12 predicted patients were CT-confirmed with GO in a median of approximately 6.2 months.

The germline V gene (reference sequence) yields LGHDT for CDR1 and YNNKEL for CDR2. The CDR3 covers 17 residues, taking in both the cysteine and the phenylalanine. Here the CDR3 DNA is all that survives: 51 bases in frame from base 1. V is cut back by 0 bases and J by 4 bases, with 5 bases in the junction unmatched. Patients with hyperthyroidism were aged 18 to 65 years, had been newly diagnosed, and had a disease duration of less than 2 months. Anyone with other autoimmune diseases, uncontrolled infections, pregnancy or lactation was excluded from the study. Diagnosis relied on clinical symptoms, serum thyroxine, TRAb, thyroid ultrasound and orbital computed tomography. Trizol reagent was used to extract the total RNA, and its quality was then checked on an Agilent 2100 Bioanalyzer. Details on this clonotype: Its antigen is not yet known. No base quality information exists; no much larger clone differs at one position.

For repertoire sequencing, the TCR beta CDR3 regions were amplified from RNA transcripts. The first round of RT-PCR was done with HTBI primers and the Qiagen OneStep RT-PCR kit, and was followed by a second round of multiplex PCR, then size selection and purification. Sequencing of the libraries was carried out on an Illumina HiSeq2000 in paired-end mode with 100 bp reads. The published analysis was carried out like this. SOAPnuke was used to process the reads, removing any read that contained adapters or uncalled bases, had a mean Phred below 15, or lacked an exact match to the constant primer or identifier. High-quality paired reads were merged with COPE v1.2.5. Unique nucleotide sequences were defined as clonotypes and aligned to IMGT TRB V, D and J references using MiTCR v1.1. The analysis was limited to V-J combinations with a frequency above 0.0001, which together covered 98% to 99.2% of repertoires. For each V-J combination, a TCR clonal expansion and chaos score was defined as F50 clonal expansion divided by the chaos observed in the TCRdist matrix. Welch's t-statistics and random forest were used to reduce features to about a dozen V-J combinations, which were fed into a naive Bayes classifier. Thyroid-blood repertoire similarity was quantified with the Morisita-Horn index. TCRdb reprocessed the public reads (quality trimming at Q25 with fastp, clone calling with MiXCR) and kept in-frame beta chains. Here each entry gathers all rows of one CDR3 protein and keeps the most common genes and DNA. The V and J calls come from TCRdb's annotation, not from the publication. Within this sample are 1 million to 1.3 million distinct CDR3 sequences, with 36% of them counted one time only. The top ten hold around 10% of the sample.

The sequenced sample consisted of peripheral blood or thyroid tissue (not recorded which). Rearrangement joined TRBV3-1 to TRBJ2-7; 14 middle bases align to TRBD2. The source of this sequence is an adult man with Graves' hyperthyroidism. At the DNA level, the sequence is TGTGCCAGCAGCCAAGAAGGGAGGACTAGCGGGAGGTACGAGCAGTACTTC. It specifies CASSQEGRTSGRYEQYF.